This T cell receptor beta chain was captured in a study of T-cell reconstitution after alpha-beta-depleted transplantation in children. General observations from the study: The authors attributed T-cell counts and diversity one year after transplant mostly to newly produced T cells. Some patients' high day-60 TCRbeta diversity was traced to surviving recipient T cells and thymic progenitors. Expanded graft clones numbering several hundred reportedly gave rise to alpha-beta T cells about two months after transplant.

Unique molecular identifiers were used to barcode this TCRbeta library. TCRdb processed the PCR reads anew with MiXCR; each CDR3 protein has one entry. The table records some 350,000 distinct CDR3 sequences, 15% to 20% of them present only once. This clonotype was observed once. Its cognate antigen is unknown. The receptor's source is a male patient aged 2-15 years who had a stem cell transplant for acute lymphoblastic leukemia, so the T cells may come from the graft donor. The source material was PBMCs, mostly from graft donor cells, sampled 360 days after TCRalphabeta/CD19-depleted stem cell transplant.

This CDR3 is CASSSGQVLANYGYTF. In DNA, the CDR3 is TGTGCCAGCAGTTCGGGACAGGTTTTGGCTAACTATGGCTACACCTTC. The V and J genes are TRBV12-3 or TRBV12-4 and TRBJ1-2; 8 bases match TRBD1. Trimming cost V 4 bases and J 0 bases; bases outside gene matches: 7. The CDR3 length is 16 residues.